A single TCR beta chain is shown here with its context. Assay: immunoSEQ multiplex PCR; the TCRdb copy retains only in-frame clones and omits some. The data contain some 2,000,000 clones, roughly 95% of them seen just once; the ten biggest clones take up roughly 1%. The naive CD8 population came from CD45RO-negative cells selected for CCR7, without terminally differentiated effector memory CD45RA+ cells. The data are from a study of shared clonotypes between healthy human individuals. V was clipped by 5 bases and J by 7 bases; unmatched bases: 11. The CDR3 is 15 residues long. Germline CDR1 reads SEHNR; CDR2 reads FQNEAQ (reference sequence).

Sequenced material: naive CD8+ T cells sorted from blood. This receptor was identified in a man between 18 and 29 years old in good health. This rearrangement joins TRBV7-9 to TRBJ1-5, with TRBD1 identical over 7 bases. CDR3 in amino acids: CASSIGLGGSQPQHF. DNA of the CDR3: TGTGCCAGCAGCATAGGCCTAGGGGGCAGCCAGCCCCAGCATTTT. Complete variable domain (other parts from reference TRBV7-9 and TRBJ1-5): DTGVSQNPRHKITKRGQNVTFRCDPISEHNRLYWYRQTLGQGPEFLTYFQNEAQLEKSRLLSDRFSAERPKGSFSTLEIQRTEQGDSAMYLCASSIGLGGSQPQHFGDGTRLSIL.